What follows is one T cell receptor (beta chain) and its context. Its antigen is not yet known. No base-level quality is on record; no much larger clone is a single base apart. From the germline V gene (reference sequence), CDR1 is DFQATT and CDR2 is SNEGSKA. The CDR3, from cysteine to phenylalanine, totals 11 residues. Just the 33-base CDR3 DNA is kept, in frame starting at base 1. The germline ends are 10 bases apart after V is trimmed by 5 bases and J by 6 bases. The label giving this sample's time point can be read as: baseline before first vaccination. Vaccinee samples came from UK trials COV001 and COV002, including a single-blind randomized controlled phase 2/3 trial of AZD1222 (ChAdOx1 nCoV-19) in healthy adults. Trial participant PBMC samples were collected at day 0 and day 28 after the second dose for TCRbeta chain sequencing. The CDR3 regions of human TCRbeta chains were subjected to immunosequencing. The authors processed their data as follows. Repertoire TCRs were matched against a reference library of SARS-CoV-2-specific TCRs generated with the MIRA antigen-specificity platform. Breadth was defined as the fraction of unique TCRs that were SARS-CoV-2-associated. Depth was defined as the fraction of total T cells that were SARS-CoV-2-associated. Using the MIRA data, each spike-specific TCR was assigned both to the spike region to which the TCR was reactive and to a CD4 or CD8 class. Log10-transformed breadth and depth values were compared by one-way ANOVA with Sidak's multiple comparisons tests. In its TCRdb copy, this immuneACCESS table keeps in-frame sequences only and misses some clones. Where compared with another copy, unresolved V genes explain less than half of these, and the others have no known cause. The V and J calls and clone size are taken from that table; D and trimming were inferred from the DNA. Counted in this sample were about 120,000 clones; approximately 90% of them appeared once. Together, the top ten hold around 8.6% of the sample.

The data belong to a study of T cell responses to AZD1222 COVID-19 vaccine (dated by TCRdb to the early 2020s). In the study overall: AZD1222 recipients whose second dose came at about 4 weeks and those whose second dose came at about 12 weeks were combined into one group, since spike-specific TCR depth and breadth did not differ between the two schedules. TCR sequencing covered more than 230 trial participants: 200 to 220 given two doses of AZD1222 and about 26 given two doses of MenACWY control vaccine. Trial participants were enrolled by age into 18-55, 56-69 and 70-plus year subgroups, with around 150, 28 and 57 TCR-sequenced participants respectively.

The research as a whole found: The 56-69-year group was small, and its depth increase did not reach significance, likely because of low power. Participants were mostly white British, with more females than males. The authors suggested clonal diversity may have been underestimated. Only five to seven AZD1222 recipients were SARS-CoV-2 seropositive at baseline, limiting conclusions about previously exposed vaccinees. After two AZD1222 doses, spike-specific TCR breadth and depth were significantly higher than at day 0 and than in MenACWY recipients. Reportedly, close to half of the unique spike-specific TCRs recognized epitopes lying outside the regions that are mutated in the B.1.351 and B.1.1.7 variants. Because no day 14 peak-response samples were available, the repertoires could be characterized only after the peak T cell response. Vaccine-associated CD4 TCRs spanned the whole spike protein, with dominant responses in regions 160-218 and 743-854.

This receptor was taken from an adult in good health. Source: peripheral blood, taken on day 0 of AZD1222 vaccination. This receptor chain uses TRBV20-1 and TRBJ1-1; the D gene assignment is ambiguous. The CDR3 reads CSAYSPPEAFF. Here is the DNA: TGCAGTGCTTATTCACCACCTGAAGCTTTCTTT.